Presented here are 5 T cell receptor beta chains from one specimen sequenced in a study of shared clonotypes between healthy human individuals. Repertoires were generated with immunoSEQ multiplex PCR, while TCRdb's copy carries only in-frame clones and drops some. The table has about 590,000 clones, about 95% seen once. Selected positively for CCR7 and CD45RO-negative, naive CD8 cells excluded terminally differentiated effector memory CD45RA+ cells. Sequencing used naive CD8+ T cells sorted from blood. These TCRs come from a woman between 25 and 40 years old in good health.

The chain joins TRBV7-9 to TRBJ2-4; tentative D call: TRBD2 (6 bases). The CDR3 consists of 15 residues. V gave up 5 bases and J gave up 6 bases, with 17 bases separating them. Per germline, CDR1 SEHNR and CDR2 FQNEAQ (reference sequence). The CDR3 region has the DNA TGTGCCAGCAGCGCCGTGGAGGGTGGCGGAAACATTCAGTACTTC. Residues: CASSAVEGGGNIQYF.

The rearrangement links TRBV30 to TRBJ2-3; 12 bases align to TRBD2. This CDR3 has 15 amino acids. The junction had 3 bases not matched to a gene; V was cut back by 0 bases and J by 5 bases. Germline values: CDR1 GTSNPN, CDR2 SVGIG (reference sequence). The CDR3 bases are TGTGCCTGGAGTGTACTAGCGGGAGGAGGAGATACGCAGTATTTT. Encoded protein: CAWSVLAGGGDTQYF.

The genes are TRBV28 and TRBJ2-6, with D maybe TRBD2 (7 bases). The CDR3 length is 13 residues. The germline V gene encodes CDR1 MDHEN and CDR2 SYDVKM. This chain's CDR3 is CGIRGAGANVLTF. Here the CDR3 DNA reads TGTGGAATACGGGGGGCCGGGGCCAACGTCCTGACTTTC.

The chain's CDR3 is CASSQLSSFNEQFF. The DNA for the CDR3 is TGCGCCAGCAGTCAGCTTAGCTCATTCAATGAGCAGTTCTTC. The V call is TRBV4-1, the J call TRBJ2-1, with no clear D. The CDR3 extends over 14 amino acids. Per germline, CDR1 MGHRA and CDR2 YSYEKL. Trimming removed 6 bases at V and 6 bases at J, with 15 bases between.

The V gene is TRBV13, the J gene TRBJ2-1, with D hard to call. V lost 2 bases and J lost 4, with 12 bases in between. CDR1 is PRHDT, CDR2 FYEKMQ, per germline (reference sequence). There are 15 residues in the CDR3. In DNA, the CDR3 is TGTGCCAGCAGCTTAAAAGGGCCACCATACAATGAGCAGTTCTTC. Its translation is CASSLKGPPYNEQFF.